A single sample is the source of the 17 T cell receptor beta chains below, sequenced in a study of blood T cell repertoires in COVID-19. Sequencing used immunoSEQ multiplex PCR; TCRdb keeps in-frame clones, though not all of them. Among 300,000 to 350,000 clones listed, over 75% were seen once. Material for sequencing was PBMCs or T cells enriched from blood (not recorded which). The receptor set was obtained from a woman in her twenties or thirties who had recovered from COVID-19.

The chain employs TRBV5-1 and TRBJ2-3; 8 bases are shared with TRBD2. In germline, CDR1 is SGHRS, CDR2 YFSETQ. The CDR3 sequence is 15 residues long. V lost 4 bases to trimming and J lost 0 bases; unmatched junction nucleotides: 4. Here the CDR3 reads CASSSSGVSTDTQYF. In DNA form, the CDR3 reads TGCGCCAGCAGCAGTAGCGGGGTCAGCACAGATACGCAGTATTTT.

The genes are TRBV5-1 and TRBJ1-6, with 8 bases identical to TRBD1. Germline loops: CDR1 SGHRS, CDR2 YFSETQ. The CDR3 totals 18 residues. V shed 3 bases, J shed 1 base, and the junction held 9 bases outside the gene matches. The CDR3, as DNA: TGCGCCAGCAGCTCAAGGACAGGGAGTGTATCCTATAATTCACCCCTCCACTTT. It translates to CASSSRTGSVSYNSPLHF.

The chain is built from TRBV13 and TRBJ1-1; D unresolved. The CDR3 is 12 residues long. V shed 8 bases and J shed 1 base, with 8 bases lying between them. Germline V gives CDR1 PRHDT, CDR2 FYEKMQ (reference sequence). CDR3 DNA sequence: TGTGCCAGCGCGCATGGGAACACTGAAGCTTTCTTT. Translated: CASAHGNTEAFF. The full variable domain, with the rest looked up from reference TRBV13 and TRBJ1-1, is AAGVIQSPRHLIKEKRETATLKCYPIPRHDTVYWYQQGPGQDPQFLISFYEKMQSDKGSIPDRFSAQQFSDYHSELNMSSLELGDSALYFCASAHGNTEAFFGQGTRLTVV.

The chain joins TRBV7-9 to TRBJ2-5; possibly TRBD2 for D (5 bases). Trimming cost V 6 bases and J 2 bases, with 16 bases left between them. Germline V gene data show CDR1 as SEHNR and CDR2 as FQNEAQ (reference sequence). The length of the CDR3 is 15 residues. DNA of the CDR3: TGTGCCAGCAGAACTACCGAGGGAAAACAAGAGACCCAGTACTTC. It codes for CASRTTEGKQETQYF.

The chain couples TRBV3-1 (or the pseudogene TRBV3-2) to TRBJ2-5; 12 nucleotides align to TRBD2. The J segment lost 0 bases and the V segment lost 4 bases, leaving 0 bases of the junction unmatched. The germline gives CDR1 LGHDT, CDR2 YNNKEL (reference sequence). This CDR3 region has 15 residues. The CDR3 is CASSPSGGDQETQYF. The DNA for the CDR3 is TGTGCCAGCAGCCCTAGCGGGGGGGACCAAGAGACCCAGTACTTC.

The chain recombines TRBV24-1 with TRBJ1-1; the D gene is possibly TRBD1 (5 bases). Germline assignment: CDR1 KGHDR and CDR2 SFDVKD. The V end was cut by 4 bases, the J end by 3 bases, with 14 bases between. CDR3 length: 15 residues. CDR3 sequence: CATSDPGRGDTEAFF. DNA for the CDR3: TGTGCCACCAGTGACCCGGGGCGCGGGGACACTGAAGCTTTCTTT.

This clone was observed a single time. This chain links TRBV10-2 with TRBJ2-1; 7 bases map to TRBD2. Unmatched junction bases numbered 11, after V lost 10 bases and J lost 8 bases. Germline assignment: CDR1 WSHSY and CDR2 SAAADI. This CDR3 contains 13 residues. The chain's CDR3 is CAIRGLSGHEQFF. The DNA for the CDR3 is TGCGCCATAAGGGGACTTAGCGGGCATGAGCAGTTCTTC.

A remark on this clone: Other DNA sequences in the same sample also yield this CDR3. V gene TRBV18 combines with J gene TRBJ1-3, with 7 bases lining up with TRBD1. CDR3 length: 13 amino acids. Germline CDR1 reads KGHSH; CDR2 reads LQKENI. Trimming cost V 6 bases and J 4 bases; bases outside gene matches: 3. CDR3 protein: CASSPGQGNTIYF. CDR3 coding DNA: TGTGCCAGCTCCCCGGGACAGGGAAACACCATATATTTT.

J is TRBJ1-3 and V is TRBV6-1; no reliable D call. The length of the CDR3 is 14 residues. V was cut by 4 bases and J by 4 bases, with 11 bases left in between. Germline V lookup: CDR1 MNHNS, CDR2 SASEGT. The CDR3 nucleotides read TGTGCCAGCAGTGGACTTCGGCACGGAAACACCATATATTTT. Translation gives CASSGLRHGNTIYF.

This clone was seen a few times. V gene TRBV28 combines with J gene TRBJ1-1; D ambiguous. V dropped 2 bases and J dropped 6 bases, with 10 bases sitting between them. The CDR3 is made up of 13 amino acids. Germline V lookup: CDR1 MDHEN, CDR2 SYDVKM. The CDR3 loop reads CASSLQTIPEAFF. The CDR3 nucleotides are TGTGCCAGCAGTTTACAGACAATTCCTGAAGCTTTCTTT.

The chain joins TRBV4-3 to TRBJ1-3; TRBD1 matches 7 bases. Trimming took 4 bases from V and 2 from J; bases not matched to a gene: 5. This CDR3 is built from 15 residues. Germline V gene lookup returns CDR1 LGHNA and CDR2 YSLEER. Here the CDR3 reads CASSLSTGAGNTIYF. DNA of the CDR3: TGCGCCAGCAGCCTTTCAACAGGGGCTGGAAACACCATATATTTT.

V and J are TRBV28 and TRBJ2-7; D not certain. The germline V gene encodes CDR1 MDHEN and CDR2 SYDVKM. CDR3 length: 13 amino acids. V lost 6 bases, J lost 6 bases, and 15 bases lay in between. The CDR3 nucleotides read TGTGCCAGCAGCCTAGGCGTGTGGCCCGAGCAGTACTTC. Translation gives CASSLGVWPEQYF.

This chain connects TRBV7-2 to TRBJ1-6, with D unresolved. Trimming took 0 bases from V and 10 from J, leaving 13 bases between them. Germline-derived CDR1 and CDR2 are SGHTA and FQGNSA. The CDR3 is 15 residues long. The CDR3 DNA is TGTGCCAGCAGCTTAGCGCATGGGAGGAGATCACCCCTCCACTTT. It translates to CASSLAHGRRSPLHF.

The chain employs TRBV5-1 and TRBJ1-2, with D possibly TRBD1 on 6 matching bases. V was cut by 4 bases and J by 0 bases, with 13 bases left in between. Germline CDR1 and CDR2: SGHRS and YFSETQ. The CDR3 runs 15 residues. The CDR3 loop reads CASSPGTWSNYGYTF. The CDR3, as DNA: TGCGCCAGCAGCCCAGGGACATGGTCTAACTATGGCTACACCTTC.

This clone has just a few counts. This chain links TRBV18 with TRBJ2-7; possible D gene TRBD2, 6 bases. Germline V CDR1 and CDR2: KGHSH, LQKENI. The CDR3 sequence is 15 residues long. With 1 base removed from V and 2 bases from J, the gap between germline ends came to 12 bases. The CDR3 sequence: CASSPRRGNTYEQYF. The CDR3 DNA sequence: TGTGCCAGCTCACCACGCCGGGGGAACACCTACGAGCAGTACTTC.

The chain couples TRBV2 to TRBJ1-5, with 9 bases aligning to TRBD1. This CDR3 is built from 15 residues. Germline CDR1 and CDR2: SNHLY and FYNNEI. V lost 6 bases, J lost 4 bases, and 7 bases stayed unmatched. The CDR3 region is CASSVTGGLNQPQHF. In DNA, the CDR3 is TGTGCCAGCAGCGTTACAGGGGGCCTTAATCAGCCCCAGCATTTT.

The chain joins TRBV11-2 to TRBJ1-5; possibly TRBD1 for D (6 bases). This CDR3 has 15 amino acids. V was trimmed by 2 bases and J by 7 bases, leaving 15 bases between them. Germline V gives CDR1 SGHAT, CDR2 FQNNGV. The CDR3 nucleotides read TGTGCCAGCAGCTTACTCGGACAGCAAGGGCAGCCCCAGCATTTT. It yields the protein CASSLLGQQGQPQHF.